This T cell receptor (beta chain) was sequenced in a study of blood T cell repertoires in COVID-19. On the study more broadly: Italy, Spain and the United States were the sources of the convalescent and acute COVID-19 samples.

Deletions cut 4 bases from V and 10 bases from J, with 25 bases between. The CDR3 has 16 amino acids. CDR1 is LGHNA and CDR2 is YSLEER in the germline V gene. Participants were placed into cohorts based on the clinical history they reported. Original methodology: How many nucleated cells were present was estimated from reference gene primer amplification. This table comes from immunoSEQ multiplex PCR, and its TCRdb copy is limited to in-frame clones, with some not included. D and trimming come from the DNA, and the V and J calls and clone size come from that table. The data contain 250,000 or so clones, roughly 84% of them singletons.

V gene TRBV4-3 combines with J gene TRBJ1-1; D unclear. The sample comprised PBMCs or T cells enriched from blood (not recorded which). This sequence originates from a woman in her forties or fifties who had been exposed to COVID-19. CDR3 region: CASSLYFLTPRSGAFF. The CDR3 DNA reads as TGCGCCAGCAGCCTTTATTTCCTCACCCCGAGGTCGGGAGCTTTCTTT.